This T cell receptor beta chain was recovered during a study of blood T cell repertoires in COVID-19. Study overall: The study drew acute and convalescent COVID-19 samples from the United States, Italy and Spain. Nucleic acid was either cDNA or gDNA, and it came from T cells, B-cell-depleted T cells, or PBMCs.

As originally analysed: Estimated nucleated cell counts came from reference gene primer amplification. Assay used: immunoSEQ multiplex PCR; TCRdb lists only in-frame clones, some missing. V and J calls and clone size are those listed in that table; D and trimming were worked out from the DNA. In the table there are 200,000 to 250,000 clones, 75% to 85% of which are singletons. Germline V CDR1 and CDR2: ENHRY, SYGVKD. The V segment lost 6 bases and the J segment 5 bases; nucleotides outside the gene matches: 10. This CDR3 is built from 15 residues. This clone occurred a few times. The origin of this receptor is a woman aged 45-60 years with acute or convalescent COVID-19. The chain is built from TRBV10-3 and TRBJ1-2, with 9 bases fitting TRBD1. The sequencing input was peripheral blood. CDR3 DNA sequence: TGTGCCATCAGCGGTGGGACAGGGTTTCTGTATGGCTACACCTTC. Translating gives CAISGGTGFLYGYTF.